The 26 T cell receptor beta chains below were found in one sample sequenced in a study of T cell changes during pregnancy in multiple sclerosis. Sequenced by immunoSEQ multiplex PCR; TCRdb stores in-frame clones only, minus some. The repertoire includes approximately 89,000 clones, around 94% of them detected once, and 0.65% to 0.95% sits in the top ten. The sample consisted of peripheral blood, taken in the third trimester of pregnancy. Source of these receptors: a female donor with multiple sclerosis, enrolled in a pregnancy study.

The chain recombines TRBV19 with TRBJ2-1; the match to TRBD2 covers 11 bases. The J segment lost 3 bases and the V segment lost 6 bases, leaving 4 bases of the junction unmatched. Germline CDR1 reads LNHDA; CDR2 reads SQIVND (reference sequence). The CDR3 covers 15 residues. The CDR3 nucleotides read TGTGCCAGTAGCCCCGGGACTAGCGGCTACAATGAGCAGTTCTTC. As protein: CASSPGTSGYNEQFF.

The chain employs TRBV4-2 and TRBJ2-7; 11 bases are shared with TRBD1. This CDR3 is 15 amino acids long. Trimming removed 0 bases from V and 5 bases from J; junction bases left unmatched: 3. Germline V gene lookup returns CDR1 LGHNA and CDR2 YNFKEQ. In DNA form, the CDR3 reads TGTGCCAGCAGCCAAGAGGGGGACAGGGGGGACGAGCAGTACTTC. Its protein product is CASSQEGDRGDEQYF.

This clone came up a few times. The CDR3 spells CASSERTGVGNEQFF. CDR3 bases: TGTGCCAGCAGTGAAAGGACAGGGGTGGGGAATGAGCAGTTCTTC. The rearrangement joins TRBV6-1 to TRBJ2-1, with 9 bases lining up with TRBD1. V lost 2 bases to trimming and J lost 7 bases; unmatched junction nucleotides: 6. CDR1 and CDR2 (germline): MNHNS, SASEGT. CDR3 length: 15 amino acids.

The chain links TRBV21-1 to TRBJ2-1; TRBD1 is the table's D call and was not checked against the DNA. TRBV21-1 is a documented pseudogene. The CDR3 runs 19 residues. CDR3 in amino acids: CASSKVYRGLPSSYNEQFF. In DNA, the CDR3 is TGTGCCAGCAGCAAAGTGTACAGGGGCCTTCCTAGCTCCTACAATGAGCAGTTCTTC.

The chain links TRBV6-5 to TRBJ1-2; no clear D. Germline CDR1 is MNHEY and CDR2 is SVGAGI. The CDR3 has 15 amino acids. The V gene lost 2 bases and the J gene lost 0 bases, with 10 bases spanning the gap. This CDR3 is CASSYADSTNYGYTF. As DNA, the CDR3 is TGTGCCAGCAGTTACGCTGACTCAACTAACTATGGCTACACCTTC.

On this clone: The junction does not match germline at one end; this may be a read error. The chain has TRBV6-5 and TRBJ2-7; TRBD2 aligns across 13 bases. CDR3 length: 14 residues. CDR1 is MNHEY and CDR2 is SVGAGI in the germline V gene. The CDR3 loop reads CASSYGLAGAEEYF. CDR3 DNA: TGTGCCAGCAGTTACGGACTAGCGGGAGCCGAGGAGTACTTC.

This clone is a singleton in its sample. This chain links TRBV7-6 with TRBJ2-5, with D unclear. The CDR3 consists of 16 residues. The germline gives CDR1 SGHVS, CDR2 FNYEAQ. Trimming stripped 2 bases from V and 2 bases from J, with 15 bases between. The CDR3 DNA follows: TGTGCCAGCAGCTTACCAACGTGGCGGTCACAAGAGACCCAGTACTTC. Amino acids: CASSLPTWRSQETQYF.

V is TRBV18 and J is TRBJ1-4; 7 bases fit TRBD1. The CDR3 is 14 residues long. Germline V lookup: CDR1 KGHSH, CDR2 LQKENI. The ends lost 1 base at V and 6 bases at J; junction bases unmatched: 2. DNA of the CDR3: TGTGCCAGCTCACCACAGGGGGCTGATGAAAAACTGTTTTTT. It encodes CASSPQGADEKLFF.

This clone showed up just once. The CDR3 loop is CASSATPVATEAFF. The DNA of the CDR3 is TGTGCCAGCAGTGCCACGCCTGTAGCCACTGAAGCTTTCTTT. The chain joins TRBV27 to TRBJ1-1; D ambiguous. The CDR3 length is 14 residues. The V gene lost 5 bases and the J gene lost 4 bases, with 14 bases spanning the gap. From germline, CDR1 is MNHEY and CDR2 SMNVEV (reference sequence).

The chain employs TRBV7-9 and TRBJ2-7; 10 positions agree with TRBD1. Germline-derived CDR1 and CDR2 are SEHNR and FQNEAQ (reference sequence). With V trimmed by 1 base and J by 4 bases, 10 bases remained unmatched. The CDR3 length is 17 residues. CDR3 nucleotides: TGTGCCAGCAGCTTAGTCGTCGGGACAGGGGACGGTTACGAGCAGTACTTC. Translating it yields CASSLVVGTGDGYEQYF. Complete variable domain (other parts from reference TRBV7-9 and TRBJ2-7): DTGVSQNPRHKITKRGQNVTFRCDPISEHNRLYWYRQTLGQGPEFLTYFQNEAQLEKSRLLSDRFSAERPKGSFSTLEIQRTEQGDSAMYLCASSLVVGTGDGYEQYFGPGTRLTVT.

The CDR3 nucleotides read TGTGCCAGTAGTAGGGACAGTACATTTAACTATGGCTACACCTTC. It specifies CASSRDSTFNYGYTF. This chain joins TRBV19 and TRBJ1-2, with 7 bases aligning to TRBD1. The CDR3 runs 15 residues. Germline CDR1 LNHDA, CDR2 SQIVND (reference sequence). The junction had 6 bases not matched to a gene; V was cut back by 4 bases and J by 1 base. Together with reference TRBV19 and TRBJ1-2, the CDR3 gives the full variable domain: DGGITQSPKYLFRKEGQNVTLSCEQNLNHDAMYWYRQDPGQGLRLIYYSQIVNDFQKGDIAEGYSVSREKKESFPLTVTSAQKNPTAFYLCASSRDSTFNYGYTFGSGTRLTVV.

CDR3 amino acids: CASRNGLADTDTQYF. Here the CDR3 DNA reads TGTGCCAGCAGGAACGGACTAGCCGACACAGATACGCAGTATTTT. The V gene is TRBV6-5, the J gene TRBJ2-3, with 8 bases fitting TRBD2. The germline V gene encodes CDR1 MNHEY and CDR2 SVGAGI. The ends lost 6 bases at V and 2 bases at J; junction bases unmatched: 7. This CDR3 is 15 amino acids long.

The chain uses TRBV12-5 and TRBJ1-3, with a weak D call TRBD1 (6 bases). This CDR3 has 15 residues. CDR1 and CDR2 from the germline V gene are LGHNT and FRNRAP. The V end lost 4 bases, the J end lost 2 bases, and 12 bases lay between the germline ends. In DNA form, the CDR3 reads TGTGCTAGTGGTTCCTCCGGGACACCTGGAAACACCATATATTTT. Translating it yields CASGSSGTPGNTIYF.

The CDR3 protein is CASSLFSGYQETQYF. DNA for the CDR3: TGTGCCAGCAGCCTGTTTAGCGGGTACCAAGAGACCCAGTACTTC. The chain uses TRBV7-8 and TRBJ2-5, with 7 bases lining up with TRBD2. The CDR3 totals 15 residues. The germline CDR1 and CDR2 sequences are SGHVS and FQNEAQ. J gave up 0 bases and V 5 bases, and 6 bases lay outside the gene matches.

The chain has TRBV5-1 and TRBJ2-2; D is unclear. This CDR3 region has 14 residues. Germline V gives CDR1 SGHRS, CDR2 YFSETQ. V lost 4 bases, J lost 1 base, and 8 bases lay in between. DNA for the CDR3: TGCGCCAGCAGCGACACCCTGAACACCGGGGAGCTGTTTTTT. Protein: CASSDTLNTGELFF. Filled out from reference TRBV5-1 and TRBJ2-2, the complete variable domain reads KAGVTQTPRYLIKTRGQQVTLSCSPISGHRSVSWYQQTPGQGLQFLFEYFSETQRNKGNFPGRFSGRQFSNSRSEMNVSTLELGDSALYLCASSDTLNTGELFFGEGSRLTVL.

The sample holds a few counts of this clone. The CDR3 region has the DNA TGTGCCAGCAGATTGGACTTGGCTGGAAACACCATATATTTT. This encodes CASRLDLAGNTIYF. V is TRBV6-1 and J is TRBJ1-3; D unresolved. V was pared by 6 bases and J by 2 bases, with 11 bases between. This CDR3 contains 14 residues. Germline-derived CDR1 and CDR2 are MNHNS and SASEGT.

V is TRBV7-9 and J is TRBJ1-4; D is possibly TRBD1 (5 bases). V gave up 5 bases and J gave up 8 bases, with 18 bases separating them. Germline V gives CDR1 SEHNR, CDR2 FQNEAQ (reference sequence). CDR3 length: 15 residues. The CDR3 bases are TGTGCCAGCAGCCTAAATCAGGGACGGGAGGAAAAACTGTTTTTT. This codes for CASSLNQGREEKLFF.

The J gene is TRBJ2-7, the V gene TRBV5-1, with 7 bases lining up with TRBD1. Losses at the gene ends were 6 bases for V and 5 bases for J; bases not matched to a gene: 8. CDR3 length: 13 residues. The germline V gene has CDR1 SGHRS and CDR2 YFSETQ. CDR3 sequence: CASMRQGRNEQYF. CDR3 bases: TGCGCCAGCATGAGACAGGGAAGGAACGAGCAGTACTTC.

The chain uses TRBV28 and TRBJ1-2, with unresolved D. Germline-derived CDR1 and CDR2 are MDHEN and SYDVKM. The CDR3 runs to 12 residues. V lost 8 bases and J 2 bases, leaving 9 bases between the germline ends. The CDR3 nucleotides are TGTGCCAGCTTTTCAGTGAACTATGGCTACACCTTC. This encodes CASFSVNYGYTF.

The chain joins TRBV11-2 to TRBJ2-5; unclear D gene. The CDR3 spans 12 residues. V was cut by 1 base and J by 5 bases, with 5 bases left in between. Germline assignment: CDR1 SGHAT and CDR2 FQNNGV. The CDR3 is CASSLASETQYF. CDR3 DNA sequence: TGTGCCAGCAGCTTAGCTTCGGAGACCCAGTACTTC.

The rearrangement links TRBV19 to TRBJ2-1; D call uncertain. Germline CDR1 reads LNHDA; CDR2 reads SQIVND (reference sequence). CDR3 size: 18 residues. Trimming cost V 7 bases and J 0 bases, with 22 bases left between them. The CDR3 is CASTHIRGRVSSYNEQFF. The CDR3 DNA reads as TGTGCCAGTACCCACATCCGCGGCCGGGTAAGCTCCTACAATGAGCAGTTCTTC.

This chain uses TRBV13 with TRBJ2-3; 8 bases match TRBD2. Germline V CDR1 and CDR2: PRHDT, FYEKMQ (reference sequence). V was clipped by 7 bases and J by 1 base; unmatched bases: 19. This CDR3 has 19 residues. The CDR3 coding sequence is TGTGCCAGCAACGTCGGGGGGGGTTCCTGGCTACGGGGCACAGATACGCAGTATTTT. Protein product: CASNVGGGSWLRGTDTQYF.

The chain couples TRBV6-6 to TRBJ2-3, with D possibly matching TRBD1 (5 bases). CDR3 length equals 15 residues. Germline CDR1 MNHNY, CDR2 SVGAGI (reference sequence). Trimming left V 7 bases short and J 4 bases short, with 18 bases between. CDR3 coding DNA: TGTGCCAGCAACCCTGGGGCAGGGCGTTCAGATACGCAGTATTTT. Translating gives CASNPGAGRSDTQYF.

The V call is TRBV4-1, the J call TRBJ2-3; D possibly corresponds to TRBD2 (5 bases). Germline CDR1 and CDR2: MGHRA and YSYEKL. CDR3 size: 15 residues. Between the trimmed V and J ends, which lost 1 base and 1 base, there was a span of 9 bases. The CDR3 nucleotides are TGCGCCAGCAGCCAAGCGGAGGTGGGCACAGATACGCAGTATTTT. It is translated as CASSQAEVGTDTQYF.

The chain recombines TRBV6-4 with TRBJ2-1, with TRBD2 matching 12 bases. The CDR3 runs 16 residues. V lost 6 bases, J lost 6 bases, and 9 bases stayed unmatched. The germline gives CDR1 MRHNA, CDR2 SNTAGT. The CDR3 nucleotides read TGTGCCAGCAGGGAACTAGCGGGAGGCGGGATCAATGAGCAGTTCTTC. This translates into CASRELAGGGINEQFF.

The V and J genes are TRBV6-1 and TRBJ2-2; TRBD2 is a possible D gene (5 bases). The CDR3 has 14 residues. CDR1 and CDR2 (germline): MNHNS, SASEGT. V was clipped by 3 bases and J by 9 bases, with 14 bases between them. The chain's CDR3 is CASSDGRIRRELFF. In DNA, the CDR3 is TGTGCCAGCAGTGATGGGAGAATACGGCGGGAGCTGTTTTTT.